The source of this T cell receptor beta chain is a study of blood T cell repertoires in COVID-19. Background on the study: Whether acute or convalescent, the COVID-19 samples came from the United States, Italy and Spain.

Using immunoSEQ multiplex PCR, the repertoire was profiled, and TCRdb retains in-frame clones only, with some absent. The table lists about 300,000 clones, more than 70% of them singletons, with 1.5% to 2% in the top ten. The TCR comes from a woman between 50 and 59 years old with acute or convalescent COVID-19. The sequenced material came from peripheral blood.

CDR3 loop: CASSFGGEDEQYF. The CDR3 region has the DNA TGTGCCAGCAGCTTCGGGGGGGAGGACGAGCAGTACTTC. The J gene is TRBJ2-7, the V gene TRBV5-6; 8 bases line up with TRBD2. CDR3 length equals 13 residues. Germline V lookup: CDR1 SGHDT, CDR2 YYEEEE. Germline trimming cut 2 bases from V and 5 bases from J; bases unmatched to any gene: 3.